The rows below give T cell receptor beta chains drawn from one sample of a study of tumor and adjacent non-tumor tissue in lung cancer. TCRdb reprocessed the multiplex PCR reads via MiXCR and lists one record per CDR3 protein. This sample yields 90,000 to 120,000 distinct CDR3 sequences, of which more than 55% are seen a single time; roughly 19% belongs to the top ten. The sample was distant non-tumor lung tissue. These receptors originate from a young man with non-small cell lung cancer. The CDR3 runs from the conserved cysteine through the conserved F or W. The D gene is left open where the match is weak. Part of the rows lack a size; the others show once, few, many or a class for expanded clones.

>15|NA|TRBJ2-5|TRBV11-3|NA
TGTGCCAGCAGCTTAGCCGGGACTTTTTGGGGGACCCAGTACTTC
CASSLAGTFWGTQYF
>16|once|TRBJ1-6|TRBV4-3|NA
TGTGCCAGCAACCAAGATCCAAAAGGGATGTCATCACCCCTCCACTTT
CASNQDPKGMSSPLHF
>15|NA|TRBJ1-1|TRBV11-2|NA
TGTGCCAGTAGCTCTATCAGCAAGTGGAACACTGAAGCTTTCTTT
CASSSISKWNTEAFF
>17|many|TRBJ2-1|TRBV24-1|TRBD2
TGTGCCACCAGTGGCTGGGGACTAGCGGACTCCTACAATGAGCAGTTCTTC
CATSGWGLADSYNEQFF
>12|few|TRBJ2-7|TRBV29-1|NA
TGCAGCGTTGGGGTGTCCTCCTACGAGCAGTACTTC
CSVGVSSYEQYF
>12|many|TRBJ2-1|TRBV29-1|NA
TGCAGCGTTCGGGACGGATACAATGAGCAGTTCTTC
CSVRDGYNEQFF
>15|many|TRBJ2-1|TRBV11-1|TRBD1
TGTGCCAGCAGCCCTGGACAGGGGGTTAGAAATGAGCAGTTCTTC
CASSPGQGVRNEQFF
>13|NA|TRBJ2-7|TRBV12-3/TRBV12-4|NA
TGTGCCAGCAGTTTTTCGGGTACGGACGGGCAGTACTTC
CASSFSGTDGQYF
>13|NA|TRBJ2-1|TRBV6-2/TRBV6-3|TRBD2
TGTGACAGCAGTTACCGGGACTACAATGAGAAGTTCTTC
CDSSYRDYNEKFF
>16|many|TRBJ1-2|TRBV4-1|NA
TGCGCCAGCAGCCAAGATCGTGTATCCCATAACTATGGCTACACCTTC
CASSQDRVSHNYGYTF
>16|many|TRBJ2-2|TRBV11-2|TRBD2
TGTGCCAGCAGCCGGACTAGCGGGCCGTACAAAGGGGAGCTGTTTTTT
CASSRTSGPYKGELFF
>13|NA|TRBJ1-3|TRBV6-5|NA
TGTGTCAGCGCCTCCCAAGGGGGAAACACCATATATTTT
CVSASQGGNTIYF
>13|many|TRBJ1-1|TRBV5-5|NA
TGTGCCAGCAGCTCGGGGGGGGTAGCTGAAGCTTTCTTT
CASSSGGVAEAFF
>14|NA|TRBJ2-3|TRBV2|NA
TGTGCCACCCGGACGGACCCGAGCACAGATACGCAGTATTTT
CATRTDPSTDTQYF
>12|NA|TRBJ2-1|TRBV12-3/TRBV12-4|NA
NA
CVSSFGEGEQFF
>13|NA|TRBJ2-7|TRBV29-1|TRBD1
TGCAACGTTGAAAGCGGGACAGGGGGAGTGCAGTGCTTC
CNVESGTGGVQCF
>15|NA|TRBJ2-1|TRBV20-1|TRBD2
TGCGGTGCCCTGACCGGGACTAACCTTCTCCATGAGCAGTTCTTC
CGALTGTNLLHEQFF
>14|few|TRBJ1-5|TRBV20-1|NA
TGCAGTGCCCTGGACCCCGGGGGCAATCAGCCCCAGCAATTT
CSALDPGGNQPQQF
>17|NA|TRBJ1-6|TRBV11-2|TRBD1
TGTGCCAGCAGCCCAGTCGGTGCAGGGGGAATCATCAGTCCCCTCCACTTT
CASSPVGAGGIISPLHF
>14|NA|TRBJ2-5|TRBV11-2|TRBD2
TGTGCCAGCAGCCTAGCGGGAGGTTGGGAGACCCAGTACTTC
CASSLAGGWETQYF
>17|once|TRBJ2-5|TRBV5-1|NA
TGCGCCAGCAGCTTGGCGAGGTCAGGGGCTAGCCAAGAGATCCAGTACTTC
CASSLARSGASQEIQYF
>15|many|TRBJ1-1|TRBV11-2|TRBD1
TGTGCCAGCAGCCCCCGGGGACAGGTGGGCACTGAAGCTTTCTTT
CASSPRGQVGTEAFF
>15|many|TRBJ2-3|TRBV5-5|NA
TGTGCCAGCAGCTTCGTATGGGAGTATACAGATACGCAGTATTTT
CASSFVWEYTDTQYF
>18|NA|TRBJ1-6|TRBV6-5|NA
TGTGGCAGCAGTCGCCTCCGAAGAGGGAGCTCCTTTAATTCACACCTCCACTTT
CGSSRLRRGSSFNSHLHF
>14|NA|TRBJ2-6|TRBV30|NA
TGTGCCTGGACGACAGCGACTGTGGCCAACGTCCTAACTTTC
CAWTTATVANVLTF
>13|few|TRBJ1-1|TRBV11-3|NA
TGTGCCGCAAAGCTCGTGGATGGCACTGAAGCTTTCTTT
CAAKLVDGTEAFF
>15|NA|TRBJ2-5|TRBV20-1|TRBD2
TGCAGTGCTAGCGGCAACGGGGGGGCCCCGGAGACCCAGTACTTC
CSASGNGGAPETQYF
>15|NA|TRBJ2-7|TRBV6-1|NA
TGTGGCAGCAACCGAGAAGACAGGACCCCCTACGTGCAGTACTTT
CGSNREDRTPYVQYF
>15|NA|TRBJ2-2|TRBV11-2|NA
TGTGCTAGCAGCCTTCAAACGGGTTCACCCGGGGAGCTGCTTTTT
CASSLQTGSPGELLF
>15|once|TRBJ2-2|TRBV18|NA
TGCGCCAGCTCGGGCAGGACAGACAACACCAGGGAGCTGTTTTTT
CASSGRTDNTRELFF
>13|many|TRBJ1-4|TRBV20-1|NA
TGCAGTCCCTACGGGGGGGAAAGGGAAAAACTGTTTTTT
CSPYGGEREKLFF
>14|once|TRBJ1-1|TRBV6-5|NA
TGTGCCAGCCTAATATCGCAGGCGAAGACTGAAGCTTACTTT
CASLISQAKTEAYF
>13|NA|TRBJ2-2|TRBV12-3/TRBV12-4|NA
TGTGCTAGCAGTTTACAGATCATCGGGGAGCTGTTTTTT
CASSLQIIGELFF
>15|many|TRBJ2-5|TRBV24-1|NA
TGTGCCACCAGTGATTTGCATGGCTTACAAGAGACCCAGTACTTC
CATSDLHGLQETQYF
>13|many|TRBJ2-1|TRBV6-5|NA
TGTGCCAGCAGGACGGCAGGGCAGCATGAGCAGTTCTTC
CASRTAGQHEQFF
>14|NA|TRBJ2-6|TRBV12-3/TRBV12-4|NA
TGTGCCAGCAGTACATCTCCCGGGGTCAACGTCCTGACTTTC
CASSTSPGVNVLTF
>19|NA|TRBJ2-3|TRBV20-1|TRBD2
TGCAGTGCTAGAGATTGGCTAGCGGGAGGGCCTGGGGCCACAGGTACGCAGTATTTT
CSARDWLAGGPGATGTQYF